This is a list of T cell receptor beta chains from one sample in a study of vaccination and CD4 T cells after COVID-19. TCRdb ran MiXCR on the PCR reads and lists one entry per CDR3 protein. Of roughly 18,000 distinct CDR3 sequences detected, approximately 56% appear once; the ten largest clones hold approximately 21%. These TCRs' antigens remain unknown. The sample was CD4+ T cells from blood, cultured in vitro, taken about 7 months after SARS-CoV-2 vaccination. These receptors were collected from a human donor who had recovered from COVID-19. Each CDR3 is given with its conserved first and last residue. D genes are given only for firm matches. Rows may omit the clone size; those that give it use once, few, many or a size class.

d_gene: .
j_gene: TRBJ2-1
v_gene: TRBV7-3
abundance: .
CDR3nt: TGTGCCAGCACCCCGACACGGTATCGACGGGAGACCTACAATGAGCAGTTCTTC
CDR3aa: CASTPTRYRRETYNEQFF

d_gene: TRBD1
j_gene: TRBJ2-7
v_gene: TRBV7-3
abundance: .
CDR3nt: TGTGCCAGCAGCCTAAATCCCGGGACAGGCTACGAGCAGTACTTC
CDR3aa: CASSLNPGTGYEQYF

d_gene: TRBD2
j_gene: TRBJ2-7
v_gene: TRBV11-3
abundance: .
CDR3nt: TGTGCCAGCAGCTTAGGCGGGGGGGAGTACGAGCAGTACTTC
CDR3aa: CASSLGGGEYEQYF

d_gene: .
j_gene: TRBJ1-1
v_gene: TRBV5-5
abundance: .
CDR3nt: TGTGCCAGCAGCTTCGGGGCGAACACTGAAGCTTTCTTT
CDR3aa: CASSFGANTEAFF

d_gene: .
j_gene: TRBJ2-3
v_gene: TRBV7-3
abundance: .
CDR3nt: TGTGCCAGCAGCTTAGATCAGACTACGCAGTATTTT
CDR3aa: CASSLDQTTQYF

d_gene: TRBD1
j_gene: TRBJ1-5
v_gene: TRBV20-1
abundance: .
CDR3nt: TGCAGTGCAGGGGTCGGGACAGGGAGCAATCAGCCCCAGCATTTT
CDR3aa: CSAGVGTGSNQPQHF

d_gene: TRBD1
j_gene: TRBJ1-5
v_gene: TRBV19
abundance: once
CDR3nt: TGTGCCAGTGACAGGGGGTGGAATCAGCCCCAGCATTTT
CDR3aa: CASDRGWNQPQHF

d_gene: .
j_gene: TRBJ1-2
v_gene: TRBV6-4
abundance: .
CDR3nt: TGTGCCAGCAGTGACTCGATGGCAGGGAAAGGCTACACCTTC
CDR3aa: CASSDSMAGKGYTF

d_gene: .
j_gene: TRBJ2-5
v_gene: TRBV11-3
abundance: .
CDR3nt: TGTGCCAGCAGCGACAGGAGGGAGACCCAGTACTTC
CDR3aa: CASSDRRETQYF

d_gene: TRBD2
j_gene: TRBJ2-7
v_gene: TRBV7-2
abundance: .
CDR3nt: TGTGCCAGCAGCCCGGACCTACTAAGCGGGGGCTCCTACGAGCAGTACTTC
CDR3aa: CASSPDLLSGGSYEQYF

d_gene: TRBD2
j_gene: TRBJ2-7
v_gene: TRBV27
abundance: .
CDR3nt: TGTGCCAGCAGTTTCCCCGCGGAGGATAGCGGGAGGAGGTACGAGCAGTACTTC
CDR3aa: CASSFPAEDSGRRYEQYF

d_gene: TRBD1
j_gene: TRBJ1-2
v_gene: TRBV7-2
abundance: few
CDR3nt: TGTGCCAGCAGCTTAGCCGGGACAGGGGAGTTAGCTAACTATGGCTACACCTTC
CDR3aa: CASSLAGTGELANYGYTF

d_gene: .
j_gene: TRBJ1-4
v_gene: TRBV20-1
abundance: few
CDR3nt: TGCAGTGCTAGAGATCAGGACCTCGAAAAACTGTTTTTT
CDR3aa: CSARDQDLEKLFF

d_gene: .
j_gene: TRBJ2-3
v_gene: TRBV15
abundance: .
CDR3nt: TGTGCCACCAGTAGGCCCCGAGACGGCACAGATACGCAGTATTTT
CDR3aa: CATSRPRDGTDTQYF

d_gene: .
j_gene: TRBJ1-5
v_gene: TRBV19
abundance: .
CDR3nt: TGTGCCAGTAGTAAGGGCAGGGCTAGCAATCAGCCCCAGCATTTT
CDR3aa: CASSKGRASNQPQHF

d_gene: .
j_gene: TRBJ2-3
v_gene: TRBV20-1
abundance: .
CDR3nt: TGCAGTGCTAGTGGTGCACAGGGAAGCACAGATACGCAGTATTTT
CDR3aa: CSASGAQGSTDTQYF

d_gene: .
j_gene: TRBJ1-1
v_gene: TRBV7-2
abundance: few
CDR3nt: TGTGCCAGCAGCTTAGTGGCAGGGAACACTGAAGCTTTCTTT
CDR3aa: CASSLVAGNTEAFF

d_gene: TRBD1
j_gene: TRBJ2-7
v_gene: TRBV20-1
abundance: .
CDR3nt: TGCAGTGCTAGAGGGACAGGGGGATCCTACGAGCAGTACTTC
CDR3aa: CSARGTGGSYEQYF

d_gene: .
j_gene: TRBJ1-1
v_gene: TRBV20-1
abundance: .
CDR3nt: TGCAGTGCTATTGGAGCCACTGAAGCTTTCTTT
CDR3aa: CSAIGATEAFF

d_gene: TRBD2
j_gene: TRBJ2-3
v_gene: TRBV7-6
abundance: .
CDR3nt: TGTGCCAGCAGCCCGCGGACTAGCGGGGTTACAGATACGCAGTATTTT
CDR3aa: CASSPRTSGVTDTQYF

d_gene: .
j_gene: TRBJ1-5
v_gene: TRBV6-2/TRBV6-3
abundance: few
CDR3nt: TGTGCCAGCAGTTACTCGAGTCCCCTCGGCCTCAGCAATCAGCCCCAGCATTTT
CDR3aa: CASSYSSPLGLSNQPQHF

d_gene: TRBD2
j_gene: TRBJ2-7
v_gene: TRBV20-1
abundance: .
CDR3nt: TGCAGTGTCGGGGGGGACGGCTACGAGCAGTACTTC
CDR3aa: CSVGGDGYEQYF

d_gene: .
j_gene: TRBJ1-5
v_gene: TRBV15
abundance: .
CDR3nt: .
CDR3aa: CATSLGSRGYEQYFGPGNQPQHF

d_gene: TRBD1
j_gene: TRBJ2-3
v_gene: TRBV7-2
abundance: .
CDR3nt: TGTGCCAGCAGTCGACAGGGGTGGGATACGCAGTATTTT
CDR3aa: CASSRQGWDTQYF

d_gene: .
j_gene: TRBJ2-7
v_gene: TRBV21-1
abundance: medium-sized
CDR3nt: TGTGCCAGCAGCTACCCCCGGGACAGGGGTACCTCCTACGAGCAGTACTTC
CDR3aa: CASSYPRDRGTSYEQYF

d_gene: .
j_gene: TRBJ2-3
v_gene: TRBV19
abundance: .
CDR3nt: TGTGCCAGCAGGTCGAGGGCTGGAACAGATACGCAGTATTTT
CDR3aa: CASRSRAGTDTQYF

d_gene: TRBD2
j_gene: TRBJ2-1
v_gene: TRBV20-1
abundance: .
CDR3nt: TGCAGTGCTAGAGCCCGGACTAGCGGGCGCTACAATGAGCAGTTCTTC
CDR3aa: CSARARTSGRYNEQFF

d_gene: .
j_gene: TRBJ2-3
v_gene: TRBV6-4
abundance: .
CDR3nt: TGTGCCAGCAGTCTGACTCGGGCAGATACGCAGTATTTT
CDR3aa: CASSLTRADTQYF

d_gene: .
j_gene: TRBJ2-5
v_gene: TRBV7-2
abundance: .
CDR3nt: TGTGCCAGCAGCTTAGCGCGAGGGAGAGAGACCCAGTACTTC
CDR3aa: CASSLARGRETQYF

d_gene: TRBD1
j_gene: TRBJ1-2
v_gene: TRBV6-1
abundance: .
CDR3nt: TGTGCCAGCAGCCCGACAGGGGTCTATGGCTACACCTTC
CDR3aa: CASSPTGVYGYTF

d_gene: .
j_gene: TRBJ1-1
v_gene: TRBV10-3
abundance: few
CDR3nt: TGTGCCAGCGAACAGGGACGGGACACTGAAGCTTTCTTT
CDR3aa: CASEQGRDTEAFF

d_gene: .
j_gene: TRBJ2-3
v_gene: TRBV2
abundance: .
CDR3nt: TGTGCCAGCGGTTCGGATACAGATACGCAGTATTTT
CDR3aa: CASGSDTDTQYF

d_gene: TRBD1
j_gene: TRBJ2-5
v_gene: TRBV24-1
abundance: .
CDR3nt: TGTGCCACCAGTGATACTTCAGGGGGCGCCGAGACCCAGTACTTC
CDR3aa: CATSDTSGGAETQYF

d_gene: TRBD1
j_gene: TRBJ1-2
v_gene: TRBV5-6
abundance: .
CDR3nt: TGTGCCAGCCACCCCGAGGTTCTGGGACAGGGTAACTATGGCTACACCTTC
CDR3aa: CASHPEVLGQGNYGYTF

d_gene: TRBD1
j_gene: TRBJ1-2
v_gene: TRBV7-2
abundance: few
CDR3nt: TGTGCCAGCAGCTTCCTAACAGGGGGAAGGGGCTATGGCTACACCTTC
CDR3aa: CASSFLTGGRGYGYTF

d_gene: .
j_gene: TRBJ1-2
v_gene: TRBV30
abundance: .
CDR3nt: TGTGCCTGGAGTGTGGGTCCTTTTAGGGCGGCTAACTATGGCTACACCTTC
CDR3aa: CAWSVGPFRAANYGYTF

d_gene: TRBD1
j_gene: TRBJ1-1
v_gene: TRBV19
abundance: .
CDR3nt: TGTGCCAGTAGTATCCCGGGACAGGGGACTGAAGCTTTCTTT
CDR3aa: CASSIPGQGTEAFF

d_gene: TRBD1
j_gene: TRBJ2-3
v_gene: TRBV19
abundance: .
CDR3nt: TGTGCCAGTAGTATAAGGGACAGTACGGATACGCAGTATTTT
CDR3aa: CASSIRDSTDTQYF

d_gene: .
j_gene: TRBJ1-2
v_gene: TRBV12-3/TRBV12-4
abundance: .
CDR3nt: TGTGCCAGCACCACGCCCTCCAGGAGCTATGGCTACACCTTC
CDR3aa: CASTTPSRSYGYTF

d_gene: TRBD1
j_gene: TRBJ1-2
v_gene: TRBV5-4
abundance: few
CDR3nt: TGTGCCAGCAGCTGGGCGACAGGGGACTATGGCTACACCTTC
CDR3aa: CASSWATGDYGYTF

d_gene: .
j_gene: TRBJ2-7
v_gene: TRBV6-1
abundance: .
CDR3nt: TGTGCCAGCACGTATCCGTCCTACGAGCAGTACTTC
CDR3aa: CASTYPSYEQYF

d_gene: .
j_gene: TRBJ2-3
v_gene: TRBV7-9
abundance: .
CDR3nt: TGTGCCAGCAGCACCCCGGGAACGAAGATTAGCACAGATACGCAGTATTTT
CDR3aa: CASSTPGTKISTDTQYF

d_gene: .
j_gene: TRBJ2-5
v_gene: TRBV6-1
abundance: .
CDR3nt: TGTGCCAGCAACTCATATTCCGGGCAAGAGACCCAGTACTTC
CDR3aa: CASNSYSGQETQYF

d_gene: .
j_gene: TRBJ2-5
v_gene: TRBV6-1
abundance: few
CDR3nt: TGTGCCAGCGGTGGGACCCAGTACTTC
CDR3aa: CASGGTQYF

d_gene: TRBD1
j_gene: TRBJ2-2
v_gene: TRBV11-2
abundance: .
CDR3nt: TGTGCCAGCAGCCTACAGGGGGCGGGAATAGCCGGGGAGCTGTTTTTT
CDR3aa: CASSLQGAGIAGELFF

d_gene: .
j_gene: TRBJ1-2
v_gene: TRBV5-4
abundance: .
CDR3nt: TGTGCCAGCAGCTTAGTTGCCGGGGGCGGCTATGGCTACACCTTC
CDR3aa: CASSLVAGGGYGYTF

d_gene: .
j_gene: TRBJ1-1
v_gene: TRBV27
abundance: .
CDR3nt: TGTGCCAGCAGTTTCGGAGGGAGGACTGAAGCTTTCTTT
CDR3aa: CASSFGGRTEAFF

d_gene: .
j_gene: TRBJ1-2
v_gene: TRBV6-1
abundance: .
CDR3nt: TGTGCCAGTGTGCGAGGGGGGCCTCTTGTTGCCTCTGGCTACACCTTC
CDR3aa: CASVRGGPLVASGYTF

d_gene: .
j_gene: TRBJ1-2
v_gene: TRBV19
abundance: medium-sized
CDR3nt: TGTGCCAGTAGTATCCATGGGGACTATGGCTACACCTTC
CDR3aa: CASSIHGDYGYTF

d_gene: TRBD2
j_gene: TRBJ2-7
v_gene: TRBV6-5
abundance: few
CDR3nt: TGTGCCAGCAGTTCGCAGGGACTAGCGCGGTACGAGCAGTACTTC
CDR3aa: CASSSQGLARYEQYF

d_gene: .
j_gene: TRBJ2-3
v_gene: TRBV7-2
abundance: few
CDR3nt: TGTGCCAGCAGCCTCAGGGGGGGGACCCATGCAGCCACAGATACGCAGTATTTT
CDR3aa: CASSLRGGTHAATDTQYF

d_gene: .
j_gene: TRBJ1-5
v_gene: TRBV6-1
abundance: few
CDR3nt: TGTGCCAGCAGCCACCCGGAGGGTTTGAGCAATCAGCCCCAGCATTTT
CDR3aa: CASSHPEGLSNQPQHF

d_gene: .
j_gene: TRBJ2-7
v_gene: TRBV6-1
abundance: .
CDR3nt: TGTGCCAGCACAGACCGTAGCAGGGGCCCCTACGAGCAGTACTTC
CDR3aa: CASTDRSRGPYEQYF

d_gene: .
j_gene: TRBJ2-1
v_gene: TRBV24-1
abundance: .
CDR3nt: TGTGCCACCAGTGGGGTGCGAGCGGGTCGGGGGTCCTACAATGAGCAGTTCTTC
CDR3aa: CATSGVRAGRGSYNEQFF

d_gene: .
j_gene: TRBJ2-2
v_gene: TRBV11-3
abundance: few
CDR3nt: TGTGCCAGCAGCTTTAGGACAGCGAACACCGGGGAGCTGTTTTTT
CDR3aa: CASSFRTANTGELFF